What follows describes a single T cell receptor (beta chain). Its antigen is still unknown. This sample is drawn from a study of beta chain features in type 1 diabetes. Study-wide findings and caveats: In all four CD4+ subsets, TCRB CDR3 length was significantly, moderately reduced in type 1 diabetes.

V lost 4 bases to trimming and J lost 3 bases; unmatched junction nucleotides: 7. Germline V gene data show CDR1 as KGHSH and CDR2 as LQKENI. The CDR3 loop spans 16 amino acids. What was sequenced were expressed TCRB transcripts, since all of the isolated RNA had been reverse transcribed. The study sequenced naive, central memory and regulatory T cell samples to an average of about 3.5 million reads. Generated by immunoSEQ multiplex PCR, the TCRdb table keeps only in-frame clones and is missing some. The table lists about 180,000 clones, approximately 13% of them singletons. The receptor comes from a woman between 18 and 30 years old in good health. The material sequenced was central memory CD4+ T cells from blood. The V call is TRBV18, the J call TRBJ2-5; 11 nucleotides line up with TRBD1. CDR3 nucleotide sequence: TGTGCCAGCTCACAGTGGACAGGGGGCGAAAAAGAGACCCAGTACTTC. It codes for CASSQWTGGEKETQYF.